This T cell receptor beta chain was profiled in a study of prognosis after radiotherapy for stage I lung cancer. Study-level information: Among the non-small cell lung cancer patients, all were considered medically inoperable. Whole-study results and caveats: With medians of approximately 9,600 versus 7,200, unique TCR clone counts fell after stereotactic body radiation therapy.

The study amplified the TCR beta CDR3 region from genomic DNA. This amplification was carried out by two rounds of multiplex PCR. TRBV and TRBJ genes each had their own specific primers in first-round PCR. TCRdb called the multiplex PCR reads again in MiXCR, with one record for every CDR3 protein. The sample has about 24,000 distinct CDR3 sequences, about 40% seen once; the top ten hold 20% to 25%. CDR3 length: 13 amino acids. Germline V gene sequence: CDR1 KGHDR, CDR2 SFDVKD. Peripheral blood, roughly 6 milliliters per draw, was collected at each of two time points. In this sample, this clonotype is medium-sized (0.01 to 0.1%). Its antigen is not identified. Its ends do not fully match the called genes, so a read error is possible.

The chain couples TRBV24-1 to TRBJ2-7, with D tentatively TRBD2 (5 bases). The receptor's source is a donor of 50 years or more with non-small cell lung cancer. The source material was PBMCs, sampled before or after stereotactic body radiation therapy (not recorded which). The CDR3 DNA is TGTGCCACAAGTGAGGGAGCCTCCTACGAGCAGTACTTC. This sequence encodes CATSEGASYEQYF.